These T cell receptor beta chains were read from a single sample in a study of shared clonotypes between healthy human individuals. The data were produced by immunoSEQ multiplex PCR, yet TCRdb's version contains in-frame clones alone and is incomplete. Among hundreds of thousands of clones listed, approximately 95% were seen once. Sequenced input: naive CD8+ T cells sorted from blood. These receptors were obtained from a woman in her 30s in good health. CDR3s include the opening cysteine and the closing phenylalanine or tryptophan. A D gene is named only where the DNA matches it firmly. Some rows have no size entry. The others give once, few or many, or a class for an expanded clone.

v_call	cdr3_length	d_call	clone_size	j_call	cdr3_aa	cdr3_nt
TRBV2	13	NA	NA	TRBJ2-7	CASSLLGSYEQYF	TGTGCCAGTTCATTATTGGGCTCCTACGAGCAGTACTTC
TRBV5-8	10	NA	NA	TRBJ2-1	CASSFQGQFF	TGTGCCAGCAGCTTCCAGGGGCAGTTCTTC
TRBV19	21	TRBD2	NA	TRBJ2-7	CASSIRAGGTSGLGTSYEQYF	TGTGCCAGTAGTATTCGGGCAGGGGGGACTAGCGGTCTTGGCACCTCCTACGAGCAGTACTTC
TRBV4-1	15	NA	NA	TRBJ1-2	CASSPETLPFGGYTF	TGCGCCAGCAGCCCTGAAACCCTGCCTTTTGGTGGCTACACCTTC
TRBV27	13	NA	NA	TRBJ2-7	CASSSGLHYEQYF	TGTGCCAGCAGTTCAGGACTACACTACGAGCAGTACTTC
TRBV2	13	NA	NA	TRBJ1-5	CASRLDLGQPQHF	TGTGCCAGCAGACTAGACTTGGGACAGCCCCAGCATTTT
TRBV29-1	11	NA	NA	TRBJ1-4	CSVRGVEKLFF	TGCAGCGTTAGGGGGGTTGAAAAACTGTTTTTT
TRBV30	15	TRBD2	NA	TRBJ2-5	CAWARTSGLQETQYF	TGTGCCTGGGCCAGGACTAGCGGCCTACAAGAGACCCAGTACTTC
TRBV5-1	15	NA	NA	TRBJ1-1	CASKPRTMKGTEAFF	TGCGCCAGCAAACCTCGGACCATGAAAGGGACTGAAGCTTTCTTT
TRBV27	14	TRBD1	NA	TRBJ2-7	CASSLWQGAYEQYF	TGTGCCAGCAGTTTGTGGCAGGGGGCTTACGAGCAGTACTTC
TRBV5-4	14	NA	NA	TRBJ2-1	CASREESSYNEQFF	TGTGCCAGCAGGGAGGAGAGCTCCTACAATGAGCAGTTCTTC
TRBV30	13	NA	NA	TRBJ2-5	CAWSLWGFETQYF	TGTGCCTGGAGCCTTTGGGGTTTCGAGACCCAGTACTTC
TRBV4-2	16	NA	NA	TRBJ2-7	CASSPIGANYSYEQYF	TGTGCCAGCAGCCCAATCGGGGCGAACTACTCCTACGAGCAGTACTTC
TRBV10-3	17	TRBD1	once	TRBJ2-7	CAISDSRTGLQEYEQYF	TGTGCCATCAGTGATTCTCGGACAGGGCTTCAGGAGTACGAGCAGTACTTC
TRBV7-6	13	TRBD1	NA	TRBJ2-7	CASSVGTGSEQYF	TGTGCCAGCAGCGTGGGGACAGGGAGCGAGCAGTACTTC
TRBV25-1	13	TRBD2	NA	TRBJ2-1	CASSELAGGEQFF	TGTGCCAGCAGTGAACTAGCGGGAGGTGAGCAGTTCTTC
TRBV2	14	TRBD1	NA	TRBJ2-7	CASSEGRGQSEQYF	TGTGCCAGCAGTGAGGGCAGGGGGCAGTCCGAGCAGTACTTC
TRBV4-1	16	NA	NA	TRBJ1-4	CASSQGNRATNEKLFF	TGCGCCAGCAGCCAAGGCAACAGGGCAACTAATGAAAAACTGTTTTTT
TRBV28	15	TRBD2	NA	TRBJ2-7	CASRSGTSVPYEQYF	TGTGCCAGCAGGTCCGGGACTAGCGTACCCTACGAGCAGTACTTC
TRBV27	15	NA	NA	TRBJ1-1	CASSLSTGVNTEAFF	TGTGCCAGCAGTTTATCGACAGGCGTGAACACTGAAGCTTTCTTT
TRBV4-2	17	TRBD2	NA	TRBJ2-1	CASSPEAGESSYNEQFF	TGTGCCAGCAGCCCTGAAGCGGGAGAGAGCTCCTACAATGAGCAGTTCTTC
TRBV5-1	16	TRBD1	NA	TRBJ1-1	CASSTGQGARNTEAFF	TGCGCCAGCAGCACGGGACAGGGGGCAAGGAACACTGAAGCTTTCTTT
TRBV15	14	NA	NA	TRBJ2-3	CATSKRTTTDTQYF	TGTGCCACCAGCAAAAGGACTACCACAGATACGCAGTATTTT
TRBV21-1	14	NA	NA	TRBJ2-7	CASSIKAGYNEQYF	TGTGCCAGCAGCATAAAAGCAGGGTACAACGAGCAGTACTTC
TRBV13	13	NA	NA	TRBJ2-7	CASSQGHRYEQYF	TGTGCCAGCAGCCAGGGCCACAGATACGAGCAGTACTTC
TRBV15	17	TRBD1	NA	TRBJ2-5	CATSRERWTGDLETQYF	TGTGCCACCAGCAGAGAGAGATGGACAGGGGATTTGGAGACCCAGTACTTC
TRBV7-9	16	NA	NA	TRBJ2-1	CASSTRAGSSYNEQFF	TGTGCCAGCAGCACCCGAGCGGGTAGCTCCTACAATGAGCAGTTCTTC
TRBV29-1	19	NA	NA	TRBJ2-6	CSVEDRSAPGPSGANVLTF	TGCAGCGTTGAAGATCGATCCGCCCCGGGCCCATCTGGGGCCAACGTCCTGACTTTC
TRBV7-9	12	TRBD2	few	TRBJ2-7	CASSGGLPEQYF	TGTGCCAGCAGTGGGGGACTACCCGAGCAGTACTTC
TRBV27	15	NA	NA	TRBJ2-1	CASSLRSSSYNEQFF	TGTGCCAGCAGTTTAAGGTCTAGCTCCTACAATGAGCAGTTCTTC
TRBV10-1	12	TRBD2	NA	TRBJ2-7	CASSEGLAEQYF	TGCGCCAGCAGTGAGGGACTAGCGGAGCAGTACTTC
TRBV28	13	NA	NA	TRBJ2-7	CASSLVGSYEQYF	TGTGCCAGCAGTTTAGTCGGCTCCTACGAGCAGTACTTC
TRBV7-9	14	NA	NA	TRBJ2-1	CASSLSGERREQFF	TGTGCCAGCAGCTTGTCCGGGGAAAGAAGGGAGCAGTTCTTC
TRBV9	13	NA	NA	TRBJ1-1	CASSVTGNTEAFF	TGTGCCAGCAGCGTAACCGGGAACACTGAAGCTTTCTTT
TRBV6-1	12	NA	once	TRBJ2-7	CASSGLGYEQYF	TGTGCCAGCAGTGGGCTCGGATACGAGCAGTACTTC
TRBV21-1	18	NA	NA	TRBJ2-5	CASSERYAGTGYQETQYF	TGTGCCAGCAGCGAAAGGTATGCCGGGACAGGGTATCAAGAGACCCAGTACTTC
TRBV6-1	14	NA	NA	TRBJ1-2	CASSEAGAGVGYTF	TGTGCCAGCAGTGAAGCGGGAGCAGGGGTTGGCTACACCTTC
TRBV7-2	14	NA	NA	TRBJ2-5	CASSFGGAGETQYF	TGTGCCAGCAGCTTCGGTGGGGCCGGGGAGACCCAGTACTTC
TRBV11-1	13	NA	NA	TRBJ1-1	CASSLTQHTEAFF	TGTGCCAGCAGCCTAACCCAACACACTGAAGCTTTCTTT
TRBV10-2	16	TRBD2	NA	TRBJ2-5	CASSDILAGFQETQYF	TGCGCCAGCAGTGATATCCTAGCGGGTTTCCAAGAGACCCAGTACTTC
TRBV6-5	13	NA	NA	TRBJ2-7	CASMKAYSYEQYF	TGTGCCAGCATGAAGGCTTACTCCTACGAGCAGTACTTC
TRBV6-5	14	NA	NA	TRBJ1-5	CASSYMGGRQPQHF	TGTGCCAGCAGTTATATGGGGGGCAGGCAGCCCCAGCATTTT
TRBV5-6	14	TRBD2	NA	TRBJ2-7	CASSSSGSSYEQYF	TGTGCCAGCAGCTCGAGCGGGAGTTCCTACGAGCAGTACTTC
TRBV15	15	TRBD2	once	TRBJ2-1	CATSQFAGGPDEQFF	TGTGCCACCAGTCAGTTCGCGGGAGGGCCCGATGAGCAGTTCTTC